This T cell receptor beta chain was captured in a study of shared clonotypes between healthy human individuals. On sorted subsets, replicate PCRs used roughly 190 ng DNA, or 25,000 to 35,000 T cell genomes. Clones were read by immunoSEQ multiplex PCR, and TCRdb kept only the in-frame ones, dropping some. The sample lists some 680,000 clones; roughly 72% were seen once. Germline V gene data show CDR1 as SGHTA and CDR2 as FQGNSA. The J segment lost 6 bases and the V segment lost 0 bases, leaving 5 bases of the junction unmatched. There are 14 residues in the CDR3. The study drew all its donors from Caucasian adults living in Nashville, Tennessee. A CD45RA-negative memory subset and a CD45RA+ naive subset were separated from the CD4+ cells.

The V and J genes are TRBV7-2 and TRBJ2-7; 7 bases are shared with TRBD2. Sequencing used memory CD4+ T cells sorted from blood. The subset here: CD45RA-negative fraction. This receptor was taken from a woman aged 25 to 39 in good health. For the CDR3, the DNA is TGTGCCAGCAGCTTAGCGGCGGGAGAGACCGAGCAGTACTTC. It is translated as CASSLAAGETEQYF.